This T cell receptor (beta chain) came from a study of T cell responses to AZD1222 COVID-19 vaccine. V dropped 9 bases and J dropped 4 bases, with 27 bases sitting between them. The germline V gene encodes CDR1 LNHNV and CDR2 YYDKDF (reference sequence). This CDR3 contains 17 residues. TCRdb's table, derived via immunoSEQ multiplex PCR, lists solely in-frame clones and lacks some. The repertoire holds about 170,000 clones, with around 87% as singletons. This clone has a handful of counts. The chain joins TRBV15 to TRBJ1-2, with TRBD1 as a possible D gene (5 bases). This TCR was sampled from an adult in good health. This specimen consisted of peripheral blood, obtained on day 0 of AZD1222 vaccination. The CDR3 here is CATRRVGYTGAFYGYTF. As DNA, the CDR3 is TGTGCCACTCGACGTGTCGGATATACAGGAGCCTTCTATGGCTACACCTTC.